The 18 T cell receptor beta chains in this list originate from one sample, sequenced in a study of shared clonotypes between healthy human individuals. Assay: immunoSEQ multiplex PCR; the TCRdb copy retains only in-frame clones and omits some. The sample holds approximately 2,000,000 clones; 85% to 95% are singletons and the top ten take around 0.4%. The sample was naive CD4+ T cells from PBMCs. Subset given: CD45RA+ positively selected. Every receptor here comes from a man aged 18 to 29 in good health. Some clones in this sample may be carry-over from other donors' samples.

This clone occurred once. This rearrangement joins TRBV7-9 to TRBJ1-2; D might be TRBD1 (6 bases). The CDR3 covers 14 residues. Trimming pared 5 bases from V and 7 bases from J, leaving 17 bases between. The germline gives CDR1 SEHNR, CDR2 FQNEAQ (reference sequence). The CDR3 nucleotides read TGTGCCAGCAGCACACAACAGGGTTTATCTGGCTACACCTTC. Translating it yields CASSTQQGLSGYTF. The variable domain in full, completed from reference TRBV7-9 and TRBJ1-2, reads DTGVSQNPRHKITKRGQNVTFRCDPISEHNRLYWYRQTLGQGPEFLTYFQNEAQLEKSRLLSDRFSAERPKGSFSTLEIQRTEQGDSAMYLCASSTQQGLSGYTFGSGTRLTVV.

This clone was found once. The genes are TRBV15 and TRBJ1-2; the D gene is possibly TRBD1 (5 bases). With 0 bases removed from V and 4 bases from J, the gap between germline ends came to 12 bases. The CDR3 length is 15 residues. CDR1 is LNHNV and CDR2 is YYDKDF in the germline V gene (reference sequence). In DNA, the CDR3 is TGTGCCACCAGCAGAGATCCCAGGGCGTCCTATGGCTACACCTTC. Translation: CATSRDPRASYGYTF.

The chain carries TRBV6-1 and TRBJ2-7, with D possibly TRBD1 on 5 matching bases. Trimming cost V 6 bases and J 7 bases, with 16 bases left between them. CDR1 and CDR2 (germline): MNHNS, SASEGT. CDR3 length equals 13 residues. Written as DNA, the CDR3 is TGTGCCAGCAGCCCAACCCAGGGCGGAGAGCAGTACTTC. It specifies CASSPTQGGEQYF.

The chain recombines TRBV28 with TRBJ2-1; TRBD2 matches at 7 bases. Germline V CDR1 and CDR2: MDHEN, SYDVKM. CDR3 length: 17 amino acids. V shed 1 base and J 0 bases; nucleotides not matched to a gene: 6. The CDR3 reads CASSLFRAGSSYNEQFF. The CDR3 nucleotides read TGTGCCAGCAGTTTATTCCGAGCGGGGAGCTCCTACAATGAGCAGTTCTTC. The variable domain in full, with the rest retrieved from reference TRBV28 and TRBJ2-1, is DVKVTQSSRYLVKRTGEKVFLECVQDMDHENMFWYRQDPGLGLRLIYFSYDVKMKEKGDIPEGYSVSREKKERFSLILESASTNQTSMYLCASSLFRAGSSYNEQFFGPGTRLTVL.

This chain connects TRBV2 to TRBJ2-3, with 7 bases aligning to TRBD2. The V and J ends lost 3 bases and 3 bases, in that order; junction bases with no gene match: 0. There are 13 residues in the CDR3. Germline assignment: CDR1 SNHLY and CDR2 FYNNEI. CDR3 sequence (DNA): TGTGCCAGCAGTGAGGGACTAACAGATACGCAGTATTTT. Translation gives CASSEGLTDTQYF.

The sample holds one count of this clone. The CDR3 loop reads CASRGPRPTGKNTEAFF. DNA for the CDR3: TGTGCCAGCAGGGGCCCCCGTCCTACAGGGAAGAACACTGAAGCTTTCTTT. The V and J genes are TRBV7-9 and TRBJ1-1; possibly TRBD1 for D (6 bases). With 6 bases removed from V and 1 base from J, the gap between germline ends came to 21 bases. The CDR3 has 17 amino acids. Germline V gene data show CDR1 as SEHNR and CDR2 as FQNEAQ (reference sequence).

V is TRBV7-2 and J is TRBJ2-3; D unresolved. Trimming took 2 bases from V and 1 from J, leaving 7 bases between them. The germline V gene has CDR1 SGHTA and CDR2 FQGNSA. The CDR3 runs 14 residues. CDR3 protein: CASSLYARTDTQYF. CDR3 bases: TGTGCCAGCAGCTTATATGCCCGCACAGATACGCAGTATTTT.

This clone occurred a few times. The chain links TRBV28 to TRBJ1-2; the match to TRBD1 covers 7 bases. Germline trimming cut 3 bases from V and 4 bases from J; bases unmatched to any gene: 5. This CDR3 is built from 14 residues. The germline gives CDR1 MDHEN, CDR2 SYDVKM. The CDR3: CASSFPGTAYGYTF. Here the CDR3 DNA reads TGTGCCAGCAGTTTCCCCGGGACAGCCTATGGCTACACCTTC.

V gene TRBV15 combines with J gene TRBJ2-1; D is undetermined. CDR3 length: 18 amino acids. V gave up 3 bases and J gave up 9 bases, with 27 bases separating them. Per germline, CDR1 LNHNV and CDR2 YYDKDF (reference sequence). The CDR3 loop reads CATSSAESSGPALSEQFF. Here the CDR3 DNA reads TGTGCCACCAGCAGTGCCGAATCATCTGGACCCGCGTTGAGTGAGCAGTTCTTC.

The chain employs TRBV27 and TRBJ2-3, with unresolved D. CDR1 is MNHEY, CDR2 SMNVEV, per germline (reference sequence). Between the trimmed V and J ends, which lost 8 bases and 3 bases, there was a span of 15 bases. The CDR3 has 14 amino acids. The CDR3 nucleotides are TGTGCCAGCCGCAAATTCCTAGAGACAGATACGCAGTATTTT. Residues: CASRKFLETDTQYF.

The rearrangement joins TRBV4-1 to TRBJ1-3, with D hard to call. Germline-derived CDR1 and CDR2 are MGHRA and YSYEKL. The ends were cut back, 2 bases at V and 0 bases at J, with 17 bases in the middle. This CDR3 region has 18 residues. The CDR3 nucleotides are TGCGCCAGCAGCCAATTCATTGCAAAGGAGATCTCTGGAAACACCATATATTTT. Translated: CASSQFIAKEISGNTIYF.

This chain links TRBV4-2 with TRBJ1-4; D gene unclear. Germline CDR1 and CDR2: LGHNA and YNFKEQ. The CDR3 sequence is 15 residues long. V gave up 0 bases and J gave up 0 bases, with 5 bases separating them. The CDR3 loop is CASSQEGSTNEKLFF. The CDR3 DNA follows: TGTGCCAGCAGCCAAGAAGGGTCAACTAATGAAAAACTGTTTTTT.

The V call is TRBV11-3, the J call TRBJ2-1; TRBD2 matches 9 bases. V was clipped by 5 bases and J by 8 bases; unmatched bases: 10. CDR3 size: 15 residues. CDR1 SGHNT and CDR2 YENEEA come from the germline V gene. This CDR3 reads CASSPLAGGGDEQFF. The CDR3, as DNA: TGTGCCAGCAGCCCACTAGCGGGTGGTGGCGATGAGCAGTTCTTC.

V usage is TRBV28 and J usage is TRBJ2-1; 11 bases are shared with TRBD2. V shed 5 bases and J 9 bases; nucleotides not matched to a gene: 15. CDR1 MDHEN and CDR2 SYDVKM come from the germline V gene. This CDR3 contains 17 residues. CDR3 protein: CASSLGSLAGARSEQFF. Written as DNA, the CDR3 is TGTGCCAGCAGTCTCGGATCACTAGCGGGAGCGCGTAGTGAGCAGTTCTTC.

The chain employs TRBV27 and TRBJ1-5, with a weak D call TRBD1 (5 bases). This CDR3 contains 16 residues. Trimming pared 2 bases from V and 2 bases from J, leaving 13 bases between. Germline V gene sequence: CDR1 MNHEY, CDR2 SMNVEV (reference sequence). CDR3 in amino acids: CASSLGAGFGNQPQHF. CDR3 DNA sequence: TGTGCCAGCAGTTTAGGTGCAGGGTTCGGCAATCAGCCCCAGCATTTT.

A word on this clone: The sample carries other DNA sequences with the same CDR3. This chain uses TRBV18 with TRBJ2-1; D ambiguous. The CDR3 contains 13 residues. Trimming cost V 3 bases and J 2 bases, with 5 bases left between them. The V gene's germline CDR1 is KGHSH and CDR2 LQKENI. CDR3 in amino acids: CASSPSTYNEQFF. CDR3 nucleotide sequence: TGTGCCAGCTCACCCTCAACCTACAATGAGCAGTTCTTC.

This clone was seen just once. The chain links TRBV5-1 to TRBJ1-1; no clear D. V was cut by 0 bases and J by 5 bases, with 20 bases left in between. The germline gives CDR1 SGHRS, CDR2 YFSETQ. The CDR3 is 17 residues long. CDR3 nucleotide sequence: TGCGCCAGCAGCTTGGTTTCGACGACCCTCCGGGGAACTGAAGCTTTCTTT. Translating gives CASSLVSTTLRGTEAFF.

This clone appeared a few times. The V and J genes are TRBV19 and TRBJ1-2, with D perhaps matching TRBD1 (5 bases). The CDR3 extends over 11 amino acids. Between the trimmed V and J ends, which lost 8 bases and 8 bases, there was a span of 12 bases. In germline, CDR1 is LNHDA, CDR2 SQIVND (reference sequence). CDR3 region: CASRGREGYTF. The CDR3 DNA sequence: TGTGCCAGTCGGGGGAGAGAAGGCTACACCTTC.